This TCR beta chain was obtained from a study of spatial heterogeneity in lung cancer. Study-level background: The donor group consisted of approximately 77 patients who had untreated, early-stage non-small cell lung cancer.

This clonotype was found a few times. The time point denotes: blood at routine non-recurrence follow-up after resection. Whole RNA, isolated from tumor, nontumor lung or frozen PBMC, was sequenced without prior sorting. TCR cDNA molecules each carried a unique molecular identifier. In TCRdb, the 5' RACE reads were re-called with MiXCR into one record per CDR3 protein. The sample records tens of thousands of distinct CDR3 sequences, 6% being singletons. The sample in question was PBMCs, obtained at follow-up. The clonotype comes from a male donor with early-stage non-small cell lung cancer.

For the CDR3, the DNA is TGTGCCAGCAGTAAAAGTGGGAGTCAAGAGACCCAGTACTTC. Translated, it gives CASSKSGSQETQYF. This chain joins TRBV6-2 or TRBV6-3 and TRBJ2-5, with D tentatively TRBD2 (5 bases). Germline CDR1 reads MNHEY; CDR2 reads SVGEGT. There are 14 residues in the CDR3. The germline V and J ends were trimmed by 5 bases and 2 bases, with 12 bases remaining between them.